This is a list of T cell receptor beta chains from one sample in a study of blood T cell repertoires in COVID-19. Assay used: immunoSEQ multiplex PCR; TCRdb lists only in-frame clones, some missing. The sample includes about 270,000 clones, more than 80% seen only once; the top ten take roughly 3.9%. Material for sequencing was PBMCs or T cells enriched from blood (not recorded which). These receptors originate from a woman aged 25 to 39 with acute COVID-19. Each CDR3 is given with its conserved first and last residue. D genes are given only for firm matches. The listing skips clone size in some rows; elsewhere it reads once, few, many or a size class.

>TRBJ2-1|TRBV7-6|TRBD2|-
TGTGCCAGCAGCATATTAGCGGGAGCGGATGGTGAGCAGTTCTTC
CASSILAGADGEQFF
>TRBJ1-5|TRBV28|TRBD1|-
TGTGCCAGCAGTTTATGGGAGGGACAGGGGGGGCATCAGCCCCAGCATTTT
CASSLWEGQGGHQPQHF
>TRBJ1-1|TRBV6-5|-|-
TGTGCCAGCAGTACAGGGAACACTGAAGCTTTCTTT
CASSTGNTEAFF
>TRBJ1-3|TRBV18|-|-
TGTGCCAGCTCCGCATTCGTCCGGACAACGGCTGGAAACACCATATATTTT
CASSAFVRTTAGNTIYF
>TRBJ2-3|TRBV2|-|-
TGTGCCAGCAGTGGAGAGTATCTTGCAGATACGCAGTATTTT
CASSGEYLADTQYF
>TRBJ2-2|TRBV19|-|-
TGTGCCAGTACGGCGGGGCCGAACACCGGGGAGCTGTTTTTT
CASTAGPNTGELFF
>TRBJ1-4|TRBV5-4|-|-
TGTGCCAGCGGAGCCAACGTGGGAAAACTGTTTTTT
CASGANVGKLFF
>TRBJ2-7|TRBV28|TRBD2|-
TGTGCCAGCAGACGGACTAGCGGGAGCTCCTACGAGCAGTACTTC
CASRRTSGSSYEQYF
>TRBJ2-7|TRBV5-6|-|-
TGTGCCAGCAGCTTGGTAGGGGGGGGCTCAGGCTACGAGCAGTACTTC
CASSLVGGGSGYEQYF
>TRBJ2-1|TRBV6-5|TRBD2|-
TGTGCCAGCAGTTACCCCAGCGGGAGCAATGAGCAGTTCTTC
CASSYPSGSNEQFF
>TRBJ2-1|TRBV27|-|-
TGTGCCAGCAGCATCCCGGGGGTTTTCTACAATGAGCAGTTCTTC
CASSIPGVFYNEQFF
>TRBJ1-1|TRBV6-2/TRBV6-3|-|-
TGTGCCAGCAGTTGGACAGAGGCAATTTGGGTTGAAGCTTTCTTT
CASSWTEAIWVEAFF
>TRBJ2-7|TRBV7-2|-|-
TGTGCCAGCCGCCAGGATACCATCGGCTCCTACGAGCAGTACTTC
CASRQDTIGSYEQYF
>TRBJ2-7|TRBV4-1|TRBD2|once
TGCGCCAGCAGCCAAGTGGGGACTAGCGGGTTAACCTACGAGCAGTACTTC
CASSQVGTSGLTYEQYF
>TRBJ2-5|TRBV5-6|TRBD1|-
TGTGCCAGCAGCCTGGGACAGGGGCACCAAGAGACCCAGTACTTC
CASSLGQGHQETQYF
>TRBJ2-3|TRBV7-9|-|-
TGTGCCAGCAGCTTTCTAGAAACAGATACGCAGTATTTT
CASSFLETDTQYF
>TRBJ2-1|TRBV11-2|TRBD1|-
TGTGCCAGCAGCTTGGACAGGGGATACTACAATGAGCAGTTCTTC
CASSLDRGYYNEQFF
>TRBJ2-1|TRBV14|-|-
TGTGCCAGCAGCCCTGGACAGTACAATGAGCAGTTCTTC
CASSPGQYNEQFF
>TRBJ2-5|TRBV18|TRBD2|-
TGTGCCAGCTCATCCACCGTAGCGGGACAAGGTGGAGAGACCCAGTACTTC
CASSSTVAGQGGETQYF
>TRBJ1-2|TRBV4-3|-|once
TGCGCCAGCAGCCAAGATTACGGGAAAGGACAGCACTATGGCTACACCTTC
CASSQDYGKGQHYGYTF
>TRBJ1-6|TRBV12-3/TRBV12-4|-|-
TGTGCCAGCAGTTTGGGGGGTTCACCCCTCCACTTT
CASSLGGSPLHF
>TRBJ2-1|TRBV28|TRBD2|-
TGTGCCAGCAGTTTGAGTGGACTAGCGGGAGAAAATGAGCAGTTCTTC
CASSLSGLAGENEQFF
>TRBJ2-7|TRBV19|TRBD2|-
TGTGCCAGTAGTCCGATAGCGGGATTCCCCTACGAGCAGTACTTC
CASSPIAGFPYEQYF
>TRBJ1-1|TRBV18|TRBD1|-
TGTGCCAGCTCACCAATGATGACGACAGGGAGTGAAGCTTTCTTT
CASSPMMTTGSEAFF
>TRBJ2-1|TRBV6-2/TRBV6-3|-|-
TGTGCCAGCAGTTACTGGCTCGCCGGGAGCAATGAGCAGTTCTTC
CASSYWLAGSNEQFF
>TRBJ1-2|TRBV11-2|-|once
TGTGCCAGCAGCTTAGGCGGCAGCCGCTCTAACTATGGCTACACCTTC
CASSLGGSRSNYGYTF
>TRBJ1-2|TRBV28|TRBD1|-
TGTGCCACCCCGGGGACAGAGTATGGCTACACCTTC
CATPGTEYGYTF
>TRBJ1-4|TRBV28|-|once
TGTGCCAGCAGCCAGGGACAAGATGAAAAACTGTTTTTT
CASSQGQDEKLFF
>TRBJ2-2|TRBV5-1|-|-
TGCGCCAGCAGCGGGCGGGTCTCCGGGGACACCGGGGAGCTGTTTTTT
CASSGRVSGDTGELFF
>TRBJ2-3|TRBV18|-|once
TGTGCCAGCTTCGTAGACTCTAGCACAGATACGCAGTATTTT
CASFVDSSTDTQYF
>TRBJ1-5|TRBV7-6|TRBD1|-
TGTGCCAGCAGCTTAGGGGACAGAGATCAGCCCCAGCATTTT
CASSLGDRDQPQHF
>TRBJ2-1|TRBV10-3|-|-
TGTGCCATCAGTGAGTCGAGCACTACCTACAATGAGCAGTTCTTC
CAISESSTTYNEQFF
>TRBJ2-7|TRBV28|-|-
TGTGCCAGTCGAACAGGTCTCGAGCAGTACTTC
CASRTGLEQYF
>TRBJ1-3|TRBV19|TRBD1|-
TGTGCCAGTCGACAGGGGATCGCTGGAAACACCATATATTTT
CASRQGIAGNTIYF
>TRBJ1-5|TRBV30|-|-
TGTGCCTGGAGTGTAGGGGGATATCAGCCCCAGCATTTT
CAWSVGGYQPQHF
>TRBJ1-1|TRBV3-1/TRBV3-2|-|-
TGTGCCAGCAGCCAAGAAACGGTGAACACTGAAGCTTTCTTT
CASSQETVNTEAFF
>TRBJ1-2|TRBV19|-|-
TGTGCCTCCTCTGGAGGGGAGCCTAACTATGGCTACACCTTC
CASSGGEPNYGYTF
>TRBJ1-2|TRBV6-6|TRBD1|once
TGTGCCAGCAGTTTCACGGGACAGGATTATGGCTACACCTTC
CASSFTGQDYGYTF
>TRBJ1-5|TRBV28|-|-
TGTGCCAGCAGTCAACTAACGAGGGTGGCCAATCAGCCCCAGCATTTT
CASSQLTRVANQPQHF
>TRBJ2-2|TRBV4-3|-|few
TGCGCCAGCAGCCAAGATAGCGCCACCACCGGGGAGCTGTTTTTT
CASSQDSATTGELFF
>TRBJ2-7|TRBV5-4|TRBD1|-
TGTGCCAGCAGCTCAAGGGACAGGGGAGAGCAGTACTTC
CASSSRDRGEQYF
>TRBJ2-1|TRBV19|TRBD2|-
TGTGCCAGTAGTATTCTATGGGCTAGCGGGACCTACAATGAGCAGTTCTTC
CASSILWASGTYNEQFF
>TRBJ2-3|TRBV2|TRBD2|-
TGTGCCAGCACTCTTGCGGGTTGGGGGAGGGCCAGAGCGCAGTATTTT
CASTLAGWGRARAQYF
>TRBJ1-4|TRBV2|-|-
TGTGCCAGCAGGGGGCTTTACGAAAAACTGTTTTTT
CASRGLYEKLFF
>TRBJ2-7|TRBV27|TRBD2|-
TGTGCCAGCAGTTTACTAGCGGGAGGCCCAACTATAACCTACGAGCAGTACTTC
CASSLLAGGPTITYEQYF
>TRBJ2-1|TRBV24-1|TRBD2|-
TGTGCCACCAGTCTAGCGGGAGTCAATGAGCAGTTCTTC
CATSLAGVNEQFF
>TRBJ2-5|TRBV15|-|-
TGTGCCACCTTCGACACCTACCAAGAGACCCAGTACTTC
CATFDTYQETQYF
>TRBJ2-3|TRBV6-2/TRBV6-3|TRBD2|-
TGTGCCAGCAGTCAAAGACTAGCGGGCACAGATACGCAGTATTTT
CASSQRLAGTDTQYF
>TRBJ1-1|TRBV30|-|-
TGTGCCTGGAGTGCGGGGGTCGGGACTGAAGCTTTCTTT
CAWSAGVGTEAFF
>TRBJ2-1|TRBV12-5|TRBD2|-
TGTGCTAGTGGTTACGTAGCGGGACGCTCTAATGAGCAGTTCTTC
CASGYVAGRSNEQFF
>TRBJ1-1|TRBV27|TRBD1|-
TGTGCCAGCAGTTTGTACCGGGACAGATCGAACACTGAAGCTTTCTTT
CASSLYRDRSNTEAFF
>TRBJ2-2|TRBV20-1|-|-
TGCAGTGCCAGTTCACCGAACGGGAACACCGGGGAGCTGTTTTTT
CSASSPNGNTGELFF
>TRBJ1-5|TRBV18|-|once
TGTGCCAGCTCAACAGGGATGCCTCAGCCCCAGCATTTT
CASSTGMPQPQHF